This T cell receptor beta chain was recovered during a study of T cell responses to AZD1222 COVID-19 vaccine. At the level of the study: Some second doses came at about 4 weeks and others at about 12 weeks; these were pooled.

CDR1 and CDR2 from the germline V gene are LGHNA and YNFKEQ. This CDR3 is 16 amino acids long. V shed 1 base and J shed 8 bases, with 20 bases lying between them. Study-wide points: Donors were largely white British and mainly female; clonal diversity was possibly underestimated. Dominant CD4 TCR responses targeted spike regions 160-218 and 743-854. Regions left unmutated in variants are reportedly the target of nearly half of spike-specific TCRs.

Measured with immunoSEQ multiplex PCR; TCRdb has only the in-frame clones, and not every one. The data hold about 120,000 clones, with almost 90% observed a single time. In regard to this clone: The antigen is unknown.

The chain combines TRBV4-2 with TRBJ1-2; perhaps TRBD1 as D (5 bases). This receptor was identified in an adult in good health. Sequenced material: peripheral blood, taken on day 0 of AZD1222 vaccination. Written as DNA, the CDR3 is TGTGCCAGCAGCCAAGTGGTTTTGGACACCGCCAGGGGCTACACCTTC. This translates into CASSQVVLDTARGYTF.